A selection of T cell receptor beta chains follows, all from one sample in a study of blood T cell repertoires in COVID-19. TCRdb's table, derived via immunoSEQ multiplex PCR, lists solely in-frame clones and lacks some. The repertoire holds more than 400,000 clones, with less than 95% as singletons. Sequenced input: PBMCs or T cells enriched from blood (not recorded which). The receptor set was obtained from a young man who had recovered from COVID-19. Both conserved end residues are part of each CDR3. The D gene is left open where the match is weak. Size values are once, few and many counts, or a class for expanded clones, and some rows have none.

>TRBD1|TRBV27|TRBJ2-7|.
TGTGCCAGCAGCCAAATGTCAGGGGGAACCTACGAGCAGTACTTC
CASSQMSGGTYEQYF
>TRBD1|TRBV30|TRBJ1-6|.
TGTGCCTGGAACCGACAGGGGAATTCACCCCTCCACTTT
CAWNRQGNSPLHF
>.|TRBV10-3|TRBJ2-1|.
TGTGCCATCAGTGAGTCAGAGGTCCAACCGGCGGAGCAGTTCTTC
CAISESEVQPAEQFF
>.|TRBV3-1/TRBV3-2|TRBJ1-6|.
TGTGCCAGCAGCCAAGAATCGGAGACTGGAGGGAATTCACCCCTCCACTTT
CASSQESETGGNSPLHF
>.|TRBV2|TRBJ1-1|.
TGTGCCAGCAGACGAATTGGGGGGAGAGCTTTCTTT
CASRRIGGRAFF
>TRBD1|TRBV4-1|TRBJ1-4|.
TGCGCCAGCAGCCGACAGGGACCTACAACTAATGAAAAACTGTTTTTT
CASSRQGPTTNEKLFF
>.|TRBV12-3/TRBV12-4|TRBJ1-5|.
TGTGCCAGCAGCCCGGACAATAATCAGCCCCAGCATTTT
CASSPDNNQPQHF
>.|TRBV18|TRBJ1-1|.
TGTGCCAGCTCACCATCGGGGAACACTGAAGCTTTCTTT
CASSPSGNTEAFF
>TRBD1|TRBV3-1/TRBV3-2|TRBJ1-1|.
TGTGCCAGCAGCCAGGGACAGGGGATGGGATTGACTTTCTTT
CASSQGQGMGLTFF
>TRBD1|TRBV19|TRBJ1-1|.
TGTGCCAGTAGTAAGACCACAGGGGGAGGAACTGAAGCTTTCTTT
CASSKTTGGGTEAFF
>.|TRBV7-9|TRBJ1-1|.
TGTGCCAGCAGCTTATCCAGGGAGAACACTGAAGCTTTCTTT
CASSLSRENTEAFF
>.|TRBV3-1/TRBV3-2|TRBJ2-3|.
TGTGCCAGCAGCCAAACAGGGGATACGCAGTATTTT
CASSQTGDTQYF
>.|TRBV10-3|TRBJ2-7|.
TGTGCCATCAGTGGCGACACCTACGAGCAGTACTTC
CAISGDTYEQYF
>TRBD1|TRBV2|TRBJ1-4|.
TGTGCCAGCCTAATACCGGGACAGGAGAATGAAAAACTGTTTTTT
CASLIPGQENEKLFF
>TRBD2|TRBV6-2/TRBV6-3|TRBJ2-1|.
TGTGCCAGCAGTTACCCAGCGGGAGGGTTTCGTTACAATGAGCAGTTCTTC
CASSYPAGGFRYNEQFF
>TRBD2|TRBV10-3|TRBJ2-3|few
TGTGCCATCAGTGAGAGTCTAGCGGGCTCGATGGGGCAGTATTTT
CAISESLAGSMGQYF
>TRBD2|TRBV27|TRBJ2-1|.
TGTGCCAGCAGTCTAGCTGCGGGGGGTTGGAATGAGCAGTTCTTC
CASSLAAGGWNEQFF
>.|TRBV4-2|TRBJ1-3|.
TGTGCCAGCAGCCAAGACCAATGGAGCGGAAACACCATATATTTT
CASSQDQWSGNTIYF
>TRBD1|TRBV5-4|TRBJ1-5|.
TGTGCCAGCAGCTTGGACAGGGGGGATCAGCCCCAGCATTTT
CASSLDRGDQPQHF
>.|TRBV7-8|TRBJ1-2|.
TGTGCCAGCAGTTCCCCCTTCCCCGGGGATGGCTACACCTTC
CASSSPFPGDGYTF
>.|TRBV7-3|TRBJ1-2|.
TGTGCCAGCAGCTTAAGGGGCGGAGCTAACTATGGCTACACCTTC
CASSLRGGANYGYTF
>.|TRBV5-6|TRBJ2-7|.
TGTGCCAGCAGCTTTTGGACTTCATCCTACGAGCAGTACTTC
CASSFWTSSYEQYF